This TCR beta chain was obtained from a study of blood T cell repertoires in COVID-19. Study overall: Spain, Italy and the United States supplied samples that represented acute and convalescent COVID-19.

Using immunoSEQ multiplex PCR, the repertoire was profiled, and TCRdb retains in-frame clones only, with some absent. The sample records a few hundred thousand clones, around 84% being singletons. V shed 6 bases, J shed 4 bases, and the junction held 8 bases outside the gene matches. The CDR3 sequence is 16 residues long. CDR1 and CDR2 (germline): MNHNY, SVGAGI (reference sequence). The specimen was peripheral blood. This clonotype was sampled from a human donor in a cohort sampled during active COVID-19. The V gene is TRBV6-6, the J gene TRBJ2-7, with 14 nucleotides matching TRBD2. CDR3 DNA: TGTGCCAGCAGGAAGGGGACTAGCGGGAGAGGGTACGAGCAGTACTTC. Protein: CASRKGTSGRGYEQYF.